The rows below give T cell receptor beta chains drawn from one sample of a study of shared clonotypes between healthy human individuals. Profiled with immunoSEQ multiplex PCR; TCRdb holds only in-frame clones, not every one. This sample has 1,400,000 or so clones; approximately 98.5% occur once, and the top ten carry about 0.4%. The sample was naive CD4+ T cells sorted from blood. The receptors shown here come from a man aged 25 to 45 in good health. CDR3s include the opening cysteine and the closing phenylalanine or tryptophan. D genes are given only for firm matches. Some rows mark clone size as missing; the rest say once, few, many or name a class of expanded clone.

>TRBJ2-7|.|.|TRBV28
TGTGCCAGCAGTTTATTACCATGGCCAGAGGGCTCCTACGAGCAGTACTTC
CASSLLPWPEGSYEQYF
>TRBJ2-5|TRBD2|.|TRBV9
TGTGCCAGCAGCGTAGGACTAGCCCAAGAGACCCAGTACTTC
CASSVGLAQETQYF
>TRBJ2-7|.|.|TRBV18
TGTGCCAGCTCACCACTAGCGACCGACTCCTACGAGCAGTACTTC
CASSPLATDSYEQYF
>TRBJ2-1|.|.|TRBV6-4
TGTGCCAGCAGTAGGACCCTATACAATGAGCAGTTCTTC
CASSRTLYNEQFF
>TRBJ2-2|.|.|TRBV2
TGTGCCAGCAGTGAAGTCGGGCACACCGGGGAGCTGTTTTTT
CASSEVGHTGELFF
>TRBJ2-3|TRBD1|once|TRBV28
TGTGCCAGTGCGACGGGACAGGGCACAGATACGCAGTATTTT
CASATGQGTDTQYF
>TRBJ2-6|.|.|TRBV10-3
TGTGCCATCAGTGAGGAAGCCCTTGGGGCCAACGTCCTGACTTTC
CAISEEALGANVLTF
>TRBJ2-2|.|.|TRBV5-1
TGCGCCAGCAGCCAAGACCCCAAAAAGAACACCGGGGAGCTGTTTTTT
CASSQDPKKNTGELFF
>TRBJ2-7|TRBD2|.|TRBV9
TGTGCCAGCAGCAATGGACTAGCGGGAGTTCTCGAGCAGTACTTC
CASSNGLAGVLEQYF
>TRBJ2-5|.|.|TRBV5-1
TGCGCCAGCAGCTTGGCCGGTCGTAATCACAGGAGAGAGACCCAGTACTTC
CASSLAGRNHRRETQYF
>TRBJ2-7|.|.|TRBV28
TGTGCCAGCAGTTTAGAGCCCCGGGACACCGAGCAGTACTTC
CASSLEPRDTEQYF
>TRBJ1-3|.|.|TRBV7-2
TGTGCCAGCAGCTTAGGCCTCAACACCATATATTTT
CASSLGLNTIYF
>TRBJ2-3|.|.|TRBV6-5
TGTGCCAGCAGGAATGGACTGAGCACAGATACGCAGTATTTT
CASRNGLSTDTQYF
>TRBJ2-5|TRBD1|.|TRBV5-4
TGTGCCAGCAGCCAACCCTTAAGACAGGGCCAAGAGACCCAGTACTTC
CASSQPLRQGQETQYF
>TRBJ2-7|.|.|TRBV7-9
TGTGCCAGCAGCTTAGATTTGGCAGTGGCCTACGAGCAGTACTTC
CASSLDLAVAYEQYF
>TRBJ1-2|TRBD1|.|TRBV28
TGTGCCTTACAGGGGCGGAACTATGGCTACACCTTC
CALQGRNYGYTF
>TRBJ2-1|.|.|TRBV9
TGTGCCAGCAGCGTAGTGGACTACAATGAGCAGTTCTTC
CASSVVDYNEQFF
>TRBJ2-5|.|.|TRBV6-5
TGTGCCAGCAGTTACTCAAGGGGAGGTCGAGAGACCCAGTACTTC
CASSYSRGGRETQYF
>TRBJ2-1|.|.|TRBV4-1
TGCGCCAGCAGCCAAGTAACCACTGAGCAGTTCTTC
CASSQVTTEQFF
>TRBJ1-1|TRBD1|.|TRBV5-1
TGCGCCACATCCCTAGGACAGGGGAGACCTGAAGCTTTCTTT
CATSLGQGRPEAFF
>TRBJ1-5|.|.|TRBV12-2
TGTGCAAGTCGCTTATCGGGACAGGGGTTAAATCAGCCCCAGCATTTT
CASRLSGQGLNQPQHF